Here is one T cell receptor beta chain with its context. V lost 5 bases, J lost 4 bases, and 7 bases stayed unmatched. Germline V gives CDR1 MDHEN, CDR2 SYDVKM. This CDR3 is 16 amino acids long. The entirety of the isolated RNA underwent reverse transcription, so expressed TCRB transcripts were sequenced. Roughly 3.6 million reads per sample on average were obtained from naive, central memory and regulatory T cell samples. The method was immunoSEQ multiplex PCR; TCRdb's version includes in-frame clones alone and lacks a portion of them. The table includes over 700,000 clones, 15% to 20% detected once. This entry comes from a study of beta chain features in type 1 diabetes. Turning to the study itself: What patients shared with healthy donors was a similar profile of age, gender and cell yields.

The sequence was obtained from a woman younger than 35 in good health. Sequencing input: naive CD4+ T cells from blood. V usage is TRBV28 and J usage is TRBJ2-2; 10 positions match TRBD2. The CDR3 DNA reads TGTGCCAGCAGTCCCCCGGGACTAGCGTTCACCGGGGAGCTGTTTTTT. Amino acids: CASSPPGLAFTGELFF.